This T cell receptor beta chain came from a study of cytomegalovirus exposure and HLA in healthy donors. Whole-study results and caveats: Fewer N-insertions than the approximately 700-donor mean were reportedly shown by an Asian-associated ancestry cluster in a later analysis.

J was trimmed by 3 bases and V by 3 bases; bases with no gene match: 6. CDR3 length equals 14 residues. Looked up from germline, CDR1 is SGHRS and CDR2 is YFSETQ. The primer mix had 60 Vbeta and 13 Jbeta primers. Sequenced by immunoSEQ multiplex PCR; TCRdb stores in-frame clones only, minus some. The table records 150,000 or so clones, more than 65% of them present only once. Unrecorded immune exposures were likely, despite nominal health at sampling. Note on this clone: No antigen is known for it.

Sequencing was performed on PBMCs. The rearrangement links TRBV5-1 to TRBJ2-7, with 7 bases identical to TRBD1. The clonotype comes from a man between 45 and 60 years old in good health and CMV-seropositive. As DNA, the CDR3 is TGCGCCAGCAGCTCGGGACAGTTTAACTACGAGCAGTACTTC. It codes for CASSSGQFNYEQYF. Full variable domain (outside the CDR3, taken from reference TRBV5-1 and TRBJ2-7): KAGVTQTPRYLIKTRGQQVTLSCSPISGHRSVSWYQQTPGQGLQFLFEYFSETQRNKGNFPGRFSGRQFSNSRSEMNVSTLELGDSALYLCASSSGQFNYEQYFGPGTRLTVT.